What follows are 30 T cell receptor beta chains derived from one specimen sequenced in a study of spatial heterogeneity in lung cancer. Their antigens remain unidentified. Time point in this sample: sample taken at primary tumor resection. Study-wide results and limits: The study found that expanded intratumoral alpha and beta TCR counts tracked tumor mutation counts.

TCRdb reprocessed the 5' RACE reads with MiXCR, giving one entry per CDR3 protein. There are 4,500 to 7,000 distinct CDR3 sequences in the sample; under 5% occur only once, and 23% lies in the top ten. The starting material was lung tumor tissue, obtained at surgery. The origin of the receptors is a male donor with early-stage non-small cell lung cancer.

Regarding this clonotype: This beta chain is a stray sequence in a library constructed for alpha chains; its clone size is not meaningful. This chain uses TRBV20-1 with TRBJ2-7, with TRBD2 matching 12 bases. Germline lookup yields CDR1 DFQATT and CDR2 SNEGSKA (reference sequence). Germline trimming cut 6 bases from V and 6 bases from J; bases unmatched to any gene: 6. The CDR3 runs to 13 residues. CDR3 loop: CSAATSGRPEQYF. CDR3 sequence (DNA): TGCAGTGCCGCGACTAGCGGGAGACCCGAGCAGTACTTC.

In its sample, this clonotype ranks as medium-sized. Being off target in a library aimed at alpha chains, this beta chain has a size of little meaning. This chain uses TRBV20-1 with TRBJ1-6, with 8 bases lining up with TRBD1. The CDR3 totals 14 residues. V gave up 6 bases and J gave up 5 bases; unmatched junction bases: 6. Germline V gene data show CDR1 as DFQATT and CDR2 as SNEGSKA (reference sequence). The CDR3 sequence: CSARGGQDNSPLHF. The CDR3 region has the DNA TGCAGTGCCCGAGGGGGACAGGATAATTCACCCCTCCACTTT.

By share, this clonotype counts as hyperexpanded. This beta chain lies outside the target of a library built for alpha chains; its clone size means little. The chain is built from TRBV27 and TRBJ2-7; D is possibly TRBD1 (5 bases). This CDR3 spans 15 amino acids. CDR1 and CDR2 from the germline V gene are MNHEY and SMNVEV (reference sequence). V was clipped by 3 bases and J by 0 bases, with 12 bases between them. CDR3 bases: TGTGCCAGCAGTTTGTCCATACAGGCCTCCTACGAGCAGTACTTC. This gives the protein CASSLSIQASYEQYF.

This clonotype has a count of ten or more. This beta chain came through as a stray read in a library set up for alpha chains, and its size says little. The rearrangement links TRBV27 to TRBJ2-2, with D maybe TRBD2 (5 bases). V dropped 6 bases and J dropped 4 bases, with 9 bases sitting between them. In germline, CDR1 is MNHEY, CDR2 SMNVEV (reference sequence). The CDR3 has 13 residues. For the CDR3, the DNA is TGTGCCAGCAGCATACGGGGCACCGGGGAGCTGTTTTTT. Protein sequence: CASSIRGTGELFF.

Ten or more counts support this clonotype. Because this beta chain is a stray read in a library intended to capture alpha chains, its abundance should not be given much weight. The chain has TRBV19 and TRBJ1-2; 9 nucleotides line up with TRBD1. With 7 bases clipped from V and 6 bases from J, the junction kept 15 bases outside the gene matches. Germline CDR1 and CDR2: LNHDA and SQIVND (reference sequence). This CDR3 has 16 amino acids. The CDR3 DNA follows: TGTGCCAGTACCCTCCGGGACAGGGTCCATCCCAATGGCTACACCTTC. Protein: CASTLRDRVHPNGYTF.

This clonotype has a count of ten or more. This beta chain came through as a stray read in a library set up for alpha chains, and its size says little. The chain uses TRBV30 and TRBJ1-6, with 8 nucleotides matching TRBD1. Losses at the gene ends were 0 bases for V and 8 bases for J; bases not matched to a gene: 3. The germline gives CDR1 GTSNPN, CDR2 SVGIG (reference sequence). The CDR3 length is 14 residues. In DNA form, the CDR3 reads TGTGCCTGGAGTGTACTGGACAGGGATTCACCCCTCCACTTT. Translating gives CAWSVLDRDSPLHF.

This clonotype was found many times. Found in a library prepared for alpha chains, this beta chain is an off-target read, and its abundance has little meaning. J is TRBJ1-5 and V is TRBV28, with 7 bases identical to TRBD1. The CDR3 has 13 amino acids. In germline, CDR1 is MDHEN, CDR2 SYDVKM. V was clipped by 6 bases and J by 5 bases; unmatched bases: 4. The CDR3 protein is CASRTGVDQPQHF. Written as DNA, the CDR3 is TGTGCCAGCAGAACAGGGGTGGATCAGCCCCAGCATTTT.

This clonotype is categorized as large. This beta chain represents an off-target read in a library built for alpha chains; its size is of limited meaning. The rearrangement links TRBV6-5 to TRBJ2-7; 7 positions match TRBD1. Trimming at V came to 6 bases and at J to 4 bases, leaving 9 bases not matched to a gene. This CDR3 contains 14 residues. The germline V gene encodes CDR1 MNHEY and CDR2 SVGAGI. CDR3 sequence (DNA): TGTGCCAGCAGGATAAGACAGGGTTGGTACGAGCAGTACTTC. It is translated as CASRIRQGWYEQYF.

Judged by abundance, this clonotype is medium-sized (0.01 to 0.1%). This beta chain came through as a stray read in a library set up for alpha chains, and its size says little. This chain links TRBV12-3 or TRBV12-4 with TRBJ2-2; D is unclear. Trimming removed 2 bases at V and 0 bases at J, with 7 bases between. The CDR3 extends over 15 amino acids. CDR3 residues: CASSLNSPNTGELFF. For the CDR3, the DNA is TGTGCCAGCAGTTTAAACAGCCCGAACACCGGGGAGCTGTTTTTT.

This clonotype was picked up many times. This beta chain is an off-target read within a library intended for alpha chains, so its frequency means little. The chain recombines TRBV7-2 with TRBJ2-3; 10 bases are shared with TRBD2. The CDR3 is 15 residues long. Germline loops: CDR1 SGHTA, CDR2 FQGNSA. The V and J ends lost 7 bases and 8 bases, in that order; junction bases with no gene match: 12. CDR3 sequence reads: CASNLVAGGRGTQYF. CDR3 nucleotides: TGTGCCAGCAACCTTGTAGCGGGAGGCAGAGGTACGCAGTATTTT.

This clonotype counts as hyperexpanded. Being off target in a library aimed at alpha chains, this beta chain has a size of little meaning. The chain combines TRBV11-3 with TRBJ2-2, with D maybe TRBD1 (5 bases). Trimming removed 1 base at V and 3 bases at J, with 15 bases between. CDR1 SGHNT and CDR2 YENEEA come from the germline V gene. The CDR3 has 17 amino acids. For the CDR3, the DNA is TGTGCCAGCAGCTTAGTGGGGCCAGGGATTGACACCGGGGAGCTGTTTTTT. The encoded protein is CASSLVGPGIDTGELFF.

This clonotype was observed many times. A library prepared for alpha chains yielded this beta chain as an off-target read; its size is of little meaning. V usage is TRBV2 and J usage is TRBJ1-4; D remains ambiguous. Germline loops: CDR1 SNHLY, CDR2 FYNNEI. The CDR3 is 12 residues long. V shed 8 bases and J shed 8 bases, with 12 bases lying between them. The CDR3 DNA reads as TGTGCCAGCGGCGGGGTTAAAGAAAAACTGTTTTTT. It is translated as CASGGVKEKLFF.

This clonotype was counted at least ten times. This beta chain came through as a stray read in a library set up for alpha chains, and its size says little. The chain carries TRBV7-2 and TRBJ2-3; D is unresolved. The CDR3 has 15 residues. With 5 bases removed from V and 1 base from J, the gap between germline ends came to 13 bases. Germline V gene lookup returns CDR1 SGHTA and CDR2 FQGNSA. CDR3 residues: CASSPSGSRTDTQYF. The CDR3 DNA is TGTGCCAGCAGCCCGAGTGGCTCGCGCACAGATACGCAGTATTTT.

This clonotype was seen at least ten times. This beta chain is a stray sequence in a library constructed for alpha chains; its clone size is not meaningful. This sequence joins TRBV27 and TRBJ2-7; D could derive from TRBD1 or TRBD2 (5 bases each). V lost 3 bases and J lost 3, with 9 bases in between. The CDR3 has 13 residues. In germline, CDR1 is MNHEY, CDR2 SMNVEV (reference sequence). CDR3: CASSFLGVYEQYF. CDR3 in DNA: TGTGCCAGCAGTTTTCTGGGGGTCTACGAGCAGTACTTC.

This clonotype is deemed medium-sized. This beta chain appears as a stray read in a library generated for alpha chains; its size is not informative. The chain recombines TRBV20-1 with TRBJ2-3, with D tentatively TRBD1 or TRBD2 (5 bases each). The CDR3 is made up of 16 amino acids. Per germline, CDR1 DFQATT and CDR2 SNEGSKA (reference sequence). The ends were cut back, 2 bases at V and 4 bases at J, with 19 bases in the middle. This chain's CDR3 is CSARMWGIGGPDTQYF. CDR3 coding DNA: TGCAGTGCTAGAATGTGGGGGATAGGCGGGCCAGATACGCAGTATTTT.

Concerning this clonotype itself: This beta chain lies outside the target of a library built for alpha chains; its clone size means little. This chain joins TRBV28 and TRBJ1-6; D remains unclear. The CDR3 spans 14 residues. CDR1 is MDHEN, CDR2 SYDVKM, per germline. Trimming took off 7 bases at V and 8 bases at J, with 15 bases between the two ends. Written as DNA, the CDR3 is TGTGCCAGCACCCCAGTCTCAAGGGATTCACCCCTCCACTTT. This translates into CASTPVSRDSPLHF. Combining the CDR3 with reference TRBV28 and TRBJ1-6 gives the whole variable domain DVKVTQSSRYLVKRTGEKVFLECVQDMDHENMFWYRQDPGLGLRLIYFSYDVKMKEKGDIPEGYSVSREKKERFSLILESASTNQTSMYLCASTPVSRDSPLHFGNGTRLTVT.

This clonotype was recorded many times. This beta chain is a stray read from a library made for alpha chains; its abundance is not meaningful. The chain employs TRBV2 and TRBJ2-6, with TRBD1 matching 9 bases. The length of the CDR3 is 18 residues. V was pared by 7 bases and J by 1 base, with 11 bases of the junction left unmatched. From germline, CDR1 is SNHLY and CDR2 FYNNEI. In DNA, the CDR3 is TGTGCCAGCACGGCACCGGGACAGGGTTTTTCTGGGGCCAACGTCCTGACTTTC. It is translated as CASTAPGQGFSGANVLTF.

This clonotype has ten or more counts. This beta chain slipped into a library made for alpha chains as a stray read, so its size is not meaningful. The chain is built from TRBV5-1 and TRBJ2-7; 8 bases match TRBD1. CDR1 and CDR2 (germline): SGHRS, YFSETQ. The CDR3 is 14 amino acids. Trimming at V came to 3 bases and at J to 5 bases, leaving 7 bases not matched to a gene. Here the CDR3 DNA reads TGCGCCAGCAGCTACCAGGGGGCGGAGGACGAGCAGTACTTC. Its translation is CASSYQGAEDEQYF.

Details on this clonotype: This beta chain represents an off-target read in a library built for alpha chains; its size is of limited meaning. This chain links TRBV20-1 with TRBJ2-1; TRBD2 matches 11 bases. Per germline, CDR1 DFQATT and CDR2 SNEGSKA (reference sequence). The CDR3 loop spans 12 amino acids. This chain's CDR3 is CTSGGTYNEQFF. CDR3 bases: TGCACTAGCGGGGGGACCTACAATGAGCAGTTCTTC.

In its sample, this clonotype was seen many times. This beta chain is an off-target read within a library intended for alpha chains, so its frequency means little. This chain connects TRBV20-1 to TRBJ1-1, with 7 positions matching TRBD1. This CDR3 is built from 15 residues. The J segment lost 8 bases and the V segment lost 2 bases, leaving 14 bases of the junction unmatched. The germline CDR1 and CDR2 sequences are DFQATT and SNEGSKA (reference sequence). The CDR3 region is CSARRDSELKPEAFF. CDR3 in DNA: TGCAGTGCTAGAAGGGACAGCGAGCTAAAGCCGGAAGCTTTCTTT.

This clonotype appeared many times. This beta chain came through as a stray read in a library set up for alpha chains, and its size says little. J is TRBJ2-1 and V is TRBV6-2 or TRBV6-3, with 10 bases identical to TRBD1. Germline CDR1 and CDR2: MNHEY and SVGEGT. This CDR3 contains 15 residues. V was clipped by 6 bases and J by 7 bases; unmatched bases: 9. The CDR3 DNA reads TGTGCCAGCAGCCCGGACAGGGGGTTCGGGAATGAGCAGTTCTTC. Its protein is CASSPDRGFGNEQFF.

Turning to this clonotype: This beta chain turned up in a library designed for alpha chains; as an off-target read, its abundance says little. CDR3 amino acids: CASRSLDRETQYF. The DNA of the CDR3 is TGTGCCAGCAGAAGTTTGGACCGGGAGACCCAGTACTTC. V and J are TRBV7-9 and TRBJ2-5; D call uncertain. CDR1 and CDR2 from the germline V gene are SEHNR and FQNEAQ (reference sequence). This CDR3 has 13 amino acids. Trimming took off 6 bases at V and 5 bases at J, with 13 bases between the two ends.

This clonotype is medium-sized. This beta chain lies outside the target of a library built for alpha chains; its clone size means little. CDR3 bases: TGTGCCAGCTCACCACCACTAGCCGACACCGGGGAGCTGTTTTTT. Translating gives CASSPPLADTGELFF. The J gene is TRBJ2-2, the V gene TRBV18; possible D gene TRBD2, 6 bases. This CDR3 is built from 15 residues. Germline loops: CDR1 KGHSH, CDR2 LQKENI. V shed 0 bases and J shed 3 bases, with 8 bases lying between them.

This clonotype occurred many times. This beta chain is an off-target read within a library intended for alpha chains, so its frequency means little. This chain links TRBV28 with TRBJ2-3, with a possible D match to TRBD1 (6 bases). The CDR3 has 15 amino acids. Germline CDR1 reads MDHEN; CDR2 reads SYDVKM. V dropped 1 base and J dropped 5 bases, with 13 bases sitting between them. The CDR3, as DNA: TGTGCCAGCAGTTTATACAGCCAGGGGAAAGATACGCAGTATTTT. Residues: CASSLYSQGKDTQYF.

This clonotype has a count of ten or more. Since the library was made to target alpha chains, this beta chain is a stray read and its abundance is not meaningful. The chain recombines TRBV25-1 with TRBJ1-1; D is ambiguous. Between the trimmed V and J ends, which lost 4 bases and 4 bases, there was a span of 16 bases. Germline V CDR1 and CDR2: MGHDK, SYGVNS. This CDR3 is 15 amino acids long. CDR3 amino acids: CASSGPLGGFTEAFF. CDR3 DNA sequence: TGTGCCAGCAGTGGGCCCCTGGGAGGGTTCACTGAAGCTTTCTTT.

This clonotype is medium-sized (0.01 to 0.1%) within its sample. A library prepared for alpha chains yielded this beta chain as an off-target read; its size is of little meaning. The chain is built from TRBV6-2 or TRBV6-3 and TRBJ2-4; TRBD2 matches at 7 bases. Germline lookup yields CDR1 MNHEY and CDR2 SVGEGT. This CDR3 is 16 amino acids long. V lost 6 bases, J lost 1 base, and 9 bases stayed unmatched. CDR3: CASRPAGDAAKNIQYF. The CDR3, as DNA: TGTGCCAGCAGACCCGCGGGGGATGCTGCCAAAAACATTCAGTACTTC.

Turning to this clonotype: With the library built for alpha chains, this beta chain is off target and its frequency is not meaningful. V usage is TRBV29-1 and J usage is TRBJ1-1, with D unresolved. V shed 4 bases and J shed 12 bases, with 21 bases lying between them. The CDR3 is 13 residues long. Germline loops: CDR1 SQVTM, CDR2 ANQGSEA. CDR3 nucleotides: TGCAGCGTTGCATTCACCGCGCGGACTGTACCTTTCTTT. This translates into CSVAFTARTVPFF.

This clonotype occurred many times. A library made for alpha chains picked up this beta chain off target, so its size means little. The chain employs TRBV20-1 and TRBJ2-3; D may be TRBD2 (5 bases). The length of the CDR3 is 15 residues. Germline V gives CDR1 DFQATT, CDR2 SNEGSKA (reference sequence). V lost 0 bases to trimming and J lost 0 bases, with 10 bases between them. The CDR3, as DNA: TGCAGTGCTAGAGATATCCGGACTAGCACAGATACGCAGTATTTT. Translation: CSARDIRTSTDTQYF.

In its sample, this clonotype is medium-sized (0.01 to 0.1%). Little can be read into the size of this beta chain, an off-target read in a library designed for alpha chains. This chain uses TRBV6-2 or TRBV6-3 with TRBJ1-1; D call uncertain. This CDR3 has 17 residues. Trimming took off 0 bases at V and 0 bases at J, with 14 bases between the two ends. Germline CDR1 reads MNHEY; CDR2 reads SVGEGT. The CDR3 loop is CASSYSIGKTLNTEAFF. The CDR3 nucleotides read TGTGCCAGCAGTTACTCGATTGGGAAAACTCTGAACACTGAAGCTTTCTTT.

This clonotype was recorded many times. A library made for alpha chains picked up this beta chain off target, so its size means little. V is TRBV24-1 and J is TRBJ2-1; D remains ambiguous. V was shortened by 5 bases and J by 8 bases, with 15 bases between the two germline ends. The CDR3 sequence is 14 residues long. Germline loops: CDR1 KGHDR, CDR2 SFDVKD. This CDR3 reads CATSGWGLHDEQFF. The CDR3 DNA reads TGTGCCACCAGTGGGTGGGGTTTACATGATGAGCAGTTCTTC.